Below, 8 T cell receptor beta chains from the same sample are listed, as sequenced in a study of shared clonotypes between healthy human individuals. Terminally differentiated effector memory CD45RA+ cells were excluded from the naive CD8 cells, which were CD45RO-negative and positively selected for CCR7. Profiled with immunoSEQ multiplex PCR; TCRdb holds only in-frame clones, not every one. Of about 2.2 million clones in the sample, roughly 91% are singletons; the top ten hold under 2%. Source material: naive CD8+ T cells from PBMCs. The receptor set was obtained from a man younger than 30 in good health. Some clones in this sample may be carry-over from other donors' samples.

In the case of this clone: At the DNA level, this CDR3 is encoded by other sequences in the same sample as well. J is TRBJ1-3 and V is TRBV19; D is undetermined. Per the germline V gene, CDR1 is LNHDA and CDR2 is SQIVND (reference sequence). CDR3 length equals 14 residues. Trimming cost V 3 bases and J 4 bases, with 10 bases left between them. CDR3 nucleotides: TGTGCCAGTAGTATCCGGGGTTCGGGAAACACCATATATTTT. Its protein product is CASSIRGSGNTIYF.

This chain connects TRBV6-6 to TRBJ1-2, with a weak D call TRBD1 (5 bases). V lost 0 bases and J 6 bases, leaving 14 bases between the germline ends. Germline V lookup: CDR1 MNHNY, CDR2 SVGAGI (reference sequence). This CDR3 region has 15 residues. The CDR3 DNA reads TGTGCCAGCAGTTACTCAGGGGCAGGATCGGATGGCTACACCTTC. Amino acid sequence: CASSYSGAGSDGYTF.

V and J are TRBV2 and TRBJ2-7; 9 bases are a match to TRBD2. The CDR3 runs 13 residues. With 6 bases clipped from V and 5 bases from J, the junction kept 5 bases outside the gene matches. Germline CDR1 is SNHLY and CDR2 is FYNNEI. The DNA for the CDR3 is TGTGCCAGCAGGGCTAGCGGGACCCACGAGCAGTACTTC. Its protein product is CASRASGTHEQYF.

This chain links TRBV28 with TRBJ2-7, with 7 bases aligning to TRBD2. Germline CDR1 and CDR2: MDHEN and SYDVKM. After removal of 5 bases from V and 3 bases from J, the junction contained 4 bases not matched to a gene. The CDR3 consists of 13 residues. The CDR3 nucleotides read TGTGCCAGCAGTGCGCTAGCGGTCTACGAGCAGTACTTC. It specifies CASSALAVYEQYF.

This chain uses TRBV4-1 with TRBJ2-6; 7 bases line up with TRBD2. CDR3 length: 18 amino acids. The germline V gene encodes CDR1 MGHRA and CDR2 YSYEKL. The trim removed 1 base at V and 0 bases at J, leaving 6 bases unmatched. Here the CDR3 reads CASSQVRGVHSGANVLTF. CDR3 sequence (DNA): TGCGCCAGCAGCCAAGTCCGGGGGGTTCACTCTGGGGCCAACGTCCTGACTTTC.

The rearrangement links TRBV28 to TRBJ2-4; D not certain. CDR1 and CDR2 from the germline V gene are MDHEN and SYDVKM. The length of the CDR3 is 13 residues. Between the trimmed V and J ends, which lost 5 bases and 5 bases, there was a span of 10 bases. The CDR3 spells CASSHPEENIQYF. In DNA, the CDR3 is TGTGCCAGCAGTCACCCCGAGGAAAACATTCAGTACTTC.

V is TRBV11-2 and J is TRBJ2-7; 11 bases map to TRBD2. V shed 7 bases and J 7 bases; nucleotides not matched to a gene: 12. This CDR3 has 15 amino acids. Per germline, CDR1 SGHAT and CDR2 FQNNGV. The CDR3 DNA follows: TGTGCCAGCATCCGGTTAGCGGGAGGGCTGGGGGAGCAGTACTTC. Translating gives CASIRLAGGLGEQYF. The complete variable domain, with remaining parts taken from reference TRBV11-2 and TRBJ2-7, reads EAGVAQSPRYKIIEKRQSVAFWCNPISGHATLYWYQQILGQGPKLLIQFQNNGVVDDSQLPKDRFSAERLKGVDSTLKIQPAKLEDSAVYLCASIRLAGGLGEQYFGPGTRLTVT.

The chain recombines TRBV5-1 with TRBJ2-2; 13 bases map to TRBD2. The junction had 9 bases not matched to a gene; V was cut back by 3 bases and J by 4 bases. The CDR3 length is 18 residues. The germline V gene encodes CDR1 SGHRS and CDR2 YFSETQ. The CDR3 here is CASSSLVWTSGGTGELFF. The CDR3 bases are TGCGCCAGCAGCTCCTTGGTTTGGACTAGCGGGGGCACCGGGGAGCTGTTTTTT.